Sequencing of this T cell receptor beta chain was carried out in a study of blood T cell repertoires in COVID-19. Here immunoSEQ multiplex PCR was the method, and the copy in TCRdb shows in-frame clones only, minus some. Counted here are approximately 63,000 clones, about three quarters occurring once; the ten biggest clones make up roughly half. This CDR3 has 16 amino acids. The V and J ends lost 6 bases and 7 bases, in that order; junction bases with no gene match: 11. The germline gives CDR1 MGHRA, CDR2 YSYEKL. The sample was peripheral blood. The rearrangement uses TRBV4-1 and TRBJ1-6; 8 nucleotides agree with TRBD1. This TCR came from a woman at least 80 years old with acute or convalescent COVID-19. In nucleotides, the CDR3 is TGCGCCAGCAGTTTCGATGGACAGGGCTTAAATTCACCCCTCCACTTT. It codes for CASSFDGQGLNSPLHF.